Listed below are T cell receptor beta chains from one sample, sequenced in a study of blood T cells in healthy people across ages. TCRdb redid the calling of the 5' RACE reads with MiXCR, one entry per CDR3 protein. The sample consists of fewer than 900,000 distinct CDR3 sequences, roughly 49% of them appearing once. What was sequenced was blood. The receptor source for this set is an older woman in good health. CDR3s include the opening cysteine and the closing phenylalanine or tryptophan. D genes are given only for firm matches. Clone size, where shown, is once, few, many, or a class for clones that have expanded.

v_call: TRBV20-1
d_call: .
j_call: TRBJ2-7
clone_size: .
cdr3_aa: CSAHRVYEQYF
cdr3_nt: TGCAGTGCTCACAGGGTCTACGAGCAGTACTTC

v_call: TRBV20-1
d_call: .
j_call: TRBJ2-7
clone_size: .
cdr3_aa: CSARSGGQSSDEQYF
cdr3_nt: TGCAGTGCTAGGTCGGGGGGACAGTCGTCCGACGAGCAGTACTTC

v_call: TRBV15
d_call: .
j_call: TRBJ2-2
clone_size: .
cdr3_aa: CATSRDQETGELFF
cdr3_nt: TGTGCCACCAGCAGAGATCAGGAAACCGGGGAGCTGTTTTTT

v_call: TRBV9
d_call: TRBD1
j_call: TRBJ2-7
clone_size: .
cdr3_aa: CASSPQGLGSYEQYF
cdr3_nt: TGTGCCAGCAGCCCACAGGGGTTGGGCTCTTACGAGCAGTACTTC

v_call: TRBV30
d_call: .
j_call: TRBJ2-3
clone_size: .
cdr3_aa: CAWTRGGHTDTQYF
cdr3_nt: TGTGCCTGGACCAGAGGGGGACACACAGATACGCAGTATTTT

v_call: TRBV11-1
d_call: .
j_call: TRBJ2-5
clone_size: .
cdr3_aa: CASSLAPGGRETQYF
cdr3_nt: TGTGCCAGCAGCTTAGCGCCCGGGGGAAGGGAGACCCAGTACTTC

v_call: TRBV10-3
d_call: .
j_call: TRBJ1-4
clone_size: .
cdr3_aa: CAISMLGEGEKLFF
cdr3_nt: TGTGCCATCAGCATGCTTGGGGAGGGTGAAAAACTGTTTTTT

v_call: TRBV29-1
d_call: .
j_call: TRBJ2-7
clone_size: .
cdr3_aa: CSVRIDSLSYEQYF
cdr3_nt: TGCAGCGTCCGAATCGACAGCCTCTCCTACGAGCAGTACTTC

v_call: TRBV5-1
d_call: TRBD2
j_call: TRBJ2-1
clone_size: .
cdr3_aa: CASSLDSGRAYNEQFF
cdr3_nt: TGCGCCAGCAGCTTAGATAGCGGGAGGGCCTACAATGAGCAGTTCTTC

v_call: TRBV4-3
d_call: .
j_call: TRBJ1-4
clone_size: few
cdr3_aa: CASSGGGRGEKLFF
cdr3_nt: TGCGCCAGCAGCGGCGGAGGAAGGGGTGAAAAACTGTTTTTT

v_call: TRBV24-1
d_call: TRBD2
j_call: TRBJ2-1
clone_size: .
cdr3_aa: CATSDLTSGSYNEKFF
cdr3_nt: TGTGCCACCAGTGATTTGACTAGCGGCTCCTACAATGAGAAGTTCTTC

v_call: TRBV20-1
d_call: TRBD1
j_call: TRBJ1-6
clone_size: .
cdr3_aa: CSAIGQGLPLHF
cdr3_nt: TGCAGTGCTATTGGACAGGGCTTACCCCTCCACTTT

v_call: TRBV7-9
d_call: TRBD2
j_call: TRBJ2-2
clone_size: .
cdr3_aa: CASSLRAGVNTGELFF
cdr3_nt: TGTGCCAGCAGCTTAAGGGCGGGAGTGAACACCGGGGAGCTGTTTTTT

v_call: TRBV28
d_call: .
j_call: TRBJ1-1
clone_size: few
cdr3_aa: CASQVFMNAEAFF
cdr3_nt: TGTGCCAGCCAGGTATTCATGAACGCTGAAGCTTTCTTT

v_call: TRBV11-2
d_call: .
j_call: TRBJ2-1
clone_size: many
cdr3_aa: CASSLVFQFIRGPGPHEQFF
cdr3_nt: TGTGCCAGCAGCTTAGTTTTTCAGTTCATTCGAGGACCAGGGCCCCATGAGCAGTTCTTC

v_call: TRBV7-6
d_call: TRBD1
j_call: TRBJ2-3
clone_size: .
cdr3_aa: CASSSRGRTDTQYF
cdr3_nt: TGTGCCAGCAGCTCGAGGGGGCGCACAGATACGCAGTATTTT

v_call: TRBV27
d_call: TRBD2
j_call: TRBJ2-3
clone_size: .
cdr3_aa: CASRILGGAQYF
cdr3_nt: TGTGCCAGCAGAATCCTCGGGGGGGCGCAGTATTTT

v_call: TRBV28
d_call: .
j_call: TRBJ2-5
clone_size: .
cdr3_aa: CASSFGIVEQYF
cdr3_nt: TGTGCCAGCAGTTTTGGGATCGTGGAGCAGTACTTC

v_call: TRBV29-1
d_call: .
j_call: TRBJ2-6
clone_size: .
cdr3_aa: CSVTELSGANVLTF
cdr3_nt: TGCAGCGTTACAGAGCTCTCTGGGGCCAACGTCCTGACTTTC

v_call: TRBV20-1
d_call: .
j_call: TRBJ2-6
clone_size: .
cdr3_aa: CSASGAGAWANVLTF
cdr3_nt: TGCAGTGCTAGTGGGGCAGGGGCTTGGGCCAACGTCCTGACTTTC

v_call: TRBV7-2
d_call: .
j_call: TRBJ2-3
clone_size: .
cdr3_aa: CASSSRVPLTDTQYF
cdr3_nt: TGTGCCAGCAGCTCCAGGGTTCCCCTCACAGATACGCAGTATTTT

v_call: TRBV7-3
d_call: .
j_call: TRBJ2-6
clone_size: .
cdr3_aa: CASSTTGANVLTF
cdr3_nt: TGTGCCAGCAGCACGACAGGGGCCAACGTCCTGACTTTC

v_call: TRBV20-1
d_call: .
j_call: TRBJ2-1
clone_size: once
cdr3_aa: CSASDLNEQFF
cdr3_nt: TGCAGTGCTAGTGATCTAAATGAGCAGTTCTTC

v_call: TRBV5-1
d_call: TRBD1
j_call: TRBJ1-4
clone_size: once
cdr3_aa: CASSPGQGEQLFF
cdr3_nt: TGCGCCAGCAGCCCCGGACAGGGGGAACAACTGTTTTTT

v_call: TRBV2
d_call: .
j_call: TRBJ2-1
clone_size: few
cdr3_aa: CASSRGGSFYNEQFF
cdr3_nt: TGTGCCAGCAGCCGTGGGGGGAGTTTCTACAATGAGCAGTTCTTC

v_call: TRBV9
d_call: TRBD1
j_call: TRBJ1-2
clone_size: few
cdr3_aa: CASSLGTGKGYTF
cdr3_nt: TGTGCCAGCAGCCTTGGGACAGGGAAGGGCTACACCTTC

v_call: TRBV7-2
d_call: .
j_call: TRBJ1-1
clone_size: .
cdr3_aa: CASSLLGFEAFF
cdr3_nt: TGTGCCAGCAGCCTCCTTGGGTTTGAAGCTTTCTTT

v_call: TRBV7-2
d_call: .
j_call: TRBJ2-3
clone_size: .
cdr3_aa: CASSDGLIVRPFTDTQYF
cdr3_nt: TGTGCCAGCAGCGATGGACTCATAGTCCGACCATTCACAGATACGCAGTATTTT